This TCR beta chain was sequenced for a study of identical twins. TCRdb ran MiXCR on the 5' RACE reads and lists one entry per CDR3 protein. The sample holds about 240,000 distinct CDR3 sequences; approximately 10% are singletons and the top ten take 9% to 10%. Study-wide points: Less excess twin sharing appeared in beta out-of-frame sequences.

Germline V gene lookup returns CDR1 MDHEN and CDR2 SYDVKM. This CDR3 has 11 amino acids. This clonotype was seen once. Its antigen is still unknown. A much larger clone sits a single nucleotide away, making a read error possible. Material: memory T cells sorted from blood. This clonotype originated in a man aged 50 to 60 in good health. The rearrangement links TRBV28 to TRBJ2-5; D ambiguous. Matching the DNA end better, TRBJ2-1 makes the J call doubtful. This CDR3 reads CASSFLETQFF. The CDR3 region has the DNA TGTGCCAGCAGTTTTCTGGAGACCCAGTTCTTC.